Following are 13 T cell receptor beta chains from one sample sequenced in a study of blood T cell repertoires in COVID-19 (dated by TCRdb to about 2020). Library construction relied on the immunoSEQ multiplex PCR assay. TCRdb obtained this table from immuneACCESS and retained in-frame rearrangements with V and J assigned. These tables miss some clones; where compared with another copy, unresolved V genes account for less than half of the shortfall, and the remainder is unexplained. The sample table records about 100,000 clones; about 86% of these occur just once. Of the sample, approximately 12% is held by the ten largest clones. Sequencing input: peripheral blood. Receptor source: a woman in her sixties or seventies in a cohort sampled during active or convalescent COVID-19.

The chain has TRBV2 and TRBJ1-2; tentative D call: TRBD1 (5 bases). Germline V CDR1 and CDR2: SNHLY, FYNNEI. V was trimmed by 3 bases and J by 5 bases, leaving 19 bases between them. The length of the CDR3 is 16 residues. The CDR3 DNA sequence: TGTGCCAGCAGTGAGCCCACACGACAGAAAACTTATGGCTACACCTTC. Translating it yields CASSEPTRQKTYGYTF.

The rearrangement uses TRBV5-6 and TRBJ2-7, with D unresolved. The CDR3 runs to 13 residues. V lost 2 bases, J lost 2 bases, and 8 bases lay in between. Germline V CDR1 and CDR2: SGHDT, YYEEEE. CDR3 sequence: CASSFAQTYEQYF. The CDR3, as DNA: TGTGCCAGCAGCTTCGCACAGACCTACGAGCAGTACTTC.

This rearrangement joins TRBV7-6 to TRBJ2-7, with D possibly matching TRBD1 (5 bases). Germline CDR1 is SGHVS and CDR2 is FNYEAQ. This CDR3 has 11 amino acids. The V gene lost 5 bases and the J gene lost 5 bases, with 7 bases spanning the gap. The CDR3 bases are TGTGCCAGCAGCCAGGGAAACGAGCAGTACTTC. Its translation: CASSQGNEQYF.

This chain joins TRBV3-1 (or the pseudogene TRBV3-2) and TRBJ2-7, with a tentative D call TRBD1 (6 bases). The V end was cut by 4 bases, the J end by 4 bases, with 8 bases between. This CDR3 has 12 amino acids. CDR1 is LGHDT and CDR2 is YNNKEL in the germline V gene (reference sequence). CDR3 in DNA: TGTGCCAGCAGCCTTGACAGGTACGAGCAGTACTTC. Translating gives CASSLDRYEQYF.

V is TRBV12-3 or TRBV12-4 and J is TRBJ2-7; TRBD2 is a possible D gene (6 bases). The CDR3 is 11 amino acids. The V and J ends lost 6 bases and 4 bases respectively, with 7 bases between them. The CDR3 sequence is CASSRGYEQYF. The CDR3 DNA reads as TGTGCCAGCAGCCGGGGGTACGAGCAGTACTTC.

CDR3 loop: CASSLRTNYGYTF. The CDR3 region has the DNA TGTGCCAGCAGCTTGAGGACAAACTATGGCTACACCTTC. V usage is TRBV5-4 and J usage is TRBJ1-2; a weak D match, TRBD1 (5 bases). The CDR3 has 13 amino acids. The V end was cut by 1 base, the J end by 2 bases, with 6 bases between. Germline CDR1 is SGHNT and CDR2 is YYREEE (reference sequence).

The chain is built from TRBV6-5 and TRBJ2-2, with 7 bases identical to TRBD2. This CDR3 is 15 amino acids long. V lost 5 bases to trimming and J lost 2 bases; unmatched junction nucleotides: 5. Per the germline V gene, CDR1 is MNHEY and CDR2 is SVGAGI. CDR3 in amino acids: CASSQGLSNTGELFF. The CDR3 bases are TGTGCCAGCAGTCAGGGACTATCAAACACCGGGGAGCTGTTTTTT.

This chain connects TRBV6-5 to TRBJ1-5, with 8 bases that match TRBD1. The CDR3 covers 14 residues. The J segment lost 6 bases and the V segment lost 6 bases, leaving 7 bases of the junction unmatched. Germline lookup yields CDR1 MNHEY and CDR2 SVGAGI. The CDR3 nucleotides are TGTGCCAGCAGACTAGGACAGGGTGGTCAGCCCCAGCATTTT. Translation: CASRLGQGGQPQHF.

This chain links TRBV18 with TRBJ2-2; D uncertain. The germline CDR1 and CDR2 sequences are KGHSH and LQKENI. The CDR3 consists of 16 residues. V was cut by 1 base and J by 4 bases, with 13 bases left in between. CDR3 bases: TGTGCCAGCTCACCACACGCTCAGGTTTTCACCGGGGAGCTGTTTTTT. Encoded protein: CASSPHAQVFTGELFF.

This chain joins TRBV5-1 and TRBJ2-7; 8 bases map to TRBD1. The CDR3 runs to 16 residues. Trimming at V came to 0 bases and at J to 0 bases, leaving 5 bases not matched to a gene. Germline CDR1 SGHRS, CDR2 YFSETQ. CDR3 nucleotides: TGCGCCAGCAGCTTGGGGCAGGGGGCCCTCTCCTACGAGCAGTACTTC. Protein: CASSLGQGALSYEQYF.

The rearrangement joins TRBV10-1 to TRBJ2-1; 10 positions match TRBD1. CDR1 and CDR2 from the germline V gene are WNHNN and SYGVQD (reference sequence). The CDR3 is 15 amino acids. V gave up 3 bases and J gave up 8 bases; unmatched junction bases: 7. The CDR3: CASSDRDRGRYEQFF. The CDR3 DNA is TGCGCCAGCAGTGACCGGGACAGGGGACGGTATGAGCAGTTCTTC.

The chain carries TRBV19 and TRBJ1-4; D may be TRBD1 (6 bases). The germline V gene has CDR1 LNHDA and CDR2 SQIVND (reference sequence). The CDR3 loop spans 14 amino acids. V dropped 5 bases and J dropped 8 bases, with 15 bases sitting between them. CDR3 DNA sequence: TGTGCCAGTAGTCCGGAGCGGGGGCCCGAAAAACTGTTTTTT. As protein: CASSPERGPEKLFF. The full variable domain, with the rest looked up from reference TRBV19 and TRBJ1-4, is DGGITQSPKYLFRKEGQNVTLSCEQNLNHDAMYWYRQDPGQGLRLIYYSQIVNDFQKGDIAEGYSVSREKKESFPLTVTSAQKNPTAFYLCASSPERGPEKLFFGSGTQLSVL.

This chain connects TRBV6-4 to TRBJ2-1; possibly TRBD1 for D (5 bases). Germline CDR1 and CDR2: MRHNA and SNTAGT. The V gene lost 0 bases and the J gene lost 0 bases, with 9 bases spanning the gap. The length of the CDR3 is 16 residues. The CDR3 region has the DNA TGTGCCAGCAGTGACTCGGCAGGGATCTCCTACAATGAGCAGTTCTTC. This translates into CASSDSAGISYNEQFF.